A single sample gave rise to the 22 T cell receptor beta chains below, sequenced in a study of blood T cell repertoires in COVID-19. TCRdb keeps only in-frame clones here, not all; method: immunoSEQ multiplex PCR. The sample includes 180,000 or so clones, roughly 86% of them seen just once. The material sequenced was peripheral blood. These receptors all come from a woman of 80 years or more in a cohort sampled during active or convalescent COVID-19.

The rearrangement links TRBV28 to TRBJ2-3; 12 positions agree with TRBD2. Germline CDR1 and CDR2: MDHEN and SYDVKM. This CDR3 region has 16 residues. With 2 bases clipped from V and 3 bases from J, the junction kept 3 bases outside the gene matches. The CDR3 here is CASSLVLAGGTDTQYF. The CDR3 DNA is TGTGCCAGCAGTTTAGTCCTAGCGGGAGGGACAGATACGCAGTATTTT.

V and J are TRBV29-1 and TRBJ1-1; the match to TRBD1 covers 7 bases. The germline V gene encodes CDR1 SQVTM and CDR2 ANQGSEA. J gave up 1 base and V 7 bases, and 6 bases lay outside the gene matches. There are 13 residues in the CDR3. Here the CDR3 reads CSAYDRANTEAFF. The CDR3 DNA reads TGCAGCGCATACGACAGGGCGAACACTGAAGCTTTCTTT.

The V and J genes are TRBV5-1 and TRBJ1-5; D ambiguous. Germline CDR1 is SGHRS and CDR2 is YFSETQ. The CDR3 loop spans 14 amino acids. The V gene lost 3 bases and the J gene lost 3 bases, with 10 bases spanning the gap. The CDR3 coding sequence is TGCGCCAGCAGCTCTTCCGGTGACAATCAGCCCCAGCATTTT. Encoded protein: CASSSSGDNQPQHF.

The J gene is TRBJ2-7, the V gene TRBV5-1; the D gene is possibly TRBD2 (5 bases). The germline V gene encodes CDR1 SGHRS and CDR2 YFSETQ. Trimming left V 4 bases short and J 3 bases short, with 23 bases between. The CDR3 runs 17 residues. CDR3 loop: CASSPAKGLAKLYEQYF. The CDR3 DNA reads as TGCGCCAGCAGCCCGGCCAAGGGTTTAGCGAAACTCTACGAGCAGTACTTC. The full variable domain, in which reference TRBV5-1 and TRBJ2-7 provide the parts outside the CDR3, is KAGVTQTPRYLIKTRGQQVTLSCSPISGHRSVSWYQQTPGQGLQFLFEYFSETQRNKGNFPGRFSGRQFSNSRSEMNVSTLELGDSALYLCASSPAKGLAKLYEQYFGPGTRLTVT.

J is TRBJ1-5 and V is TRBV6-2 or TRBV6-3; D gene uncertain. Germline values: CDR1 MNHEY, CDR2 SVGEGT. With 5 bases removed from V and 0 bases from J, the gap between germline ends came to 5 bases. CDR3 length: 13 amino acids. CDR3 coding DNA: TGTGCCAGCAGTACCTATAGCAATCAGCCCCAGCATTTT. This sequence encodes CASSTYSNQPQHF.

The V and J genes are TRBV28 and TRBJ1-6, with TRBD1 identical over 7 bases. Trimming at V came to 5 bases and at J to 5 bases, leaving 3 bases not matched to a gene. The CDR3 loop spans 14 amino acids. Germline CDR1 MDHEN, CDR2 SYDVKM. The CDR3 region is CASSGDRNNSPLHF. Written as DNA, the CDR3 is TGTGCCAGCAGTGGGGACAGAAATAATTCACCCCTCCACTTT.

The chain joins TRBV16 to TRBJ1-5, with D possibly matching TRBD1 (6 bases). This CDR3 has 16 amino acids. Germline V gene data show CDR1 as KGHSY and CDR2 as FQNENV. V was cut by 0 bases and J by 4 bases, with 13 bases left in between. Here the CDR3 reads CASSQSGRTGNQPQHF. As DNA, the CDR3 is TGTGCCAGCAGCCAATCGGGGCGAACAGGGAATCAGCCCCAGCATTTT. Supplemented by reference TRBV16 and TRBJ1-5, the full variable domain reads GEEVAQTPKHLVRGEGQKAKLYCAPIKGHSYVFWYQQVLKNEFKFLISFQNENVFDETGMPKERFSAKCLPNSPCSLEIQATKLEDSAVYFCASSQSGRTGNQPQHFGDGTRLSIL.

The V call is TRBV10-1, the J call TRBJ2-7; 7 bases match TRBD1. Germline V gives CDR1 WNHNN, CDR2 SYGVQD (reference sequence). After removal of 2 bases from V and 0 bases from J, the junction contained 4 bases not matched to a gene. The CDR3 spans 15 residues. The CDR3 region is CASSEGQVSSYEQYF. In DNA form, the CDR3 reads TGCGCCAGCAGTGAGGGACAGGTATCCTCCTACGAGCAGTACTTC.

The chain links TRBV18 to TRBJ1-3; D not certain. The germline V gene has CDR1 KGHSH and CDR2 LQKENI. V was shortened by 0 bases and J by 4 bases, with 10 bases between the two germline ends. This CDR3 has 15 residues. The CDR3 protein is CASSPPFRSGNTIYF. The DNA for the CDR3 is TGTGCCAGCTCACCACCGTTCCGGTCCGGAAACACCATATATTTT.

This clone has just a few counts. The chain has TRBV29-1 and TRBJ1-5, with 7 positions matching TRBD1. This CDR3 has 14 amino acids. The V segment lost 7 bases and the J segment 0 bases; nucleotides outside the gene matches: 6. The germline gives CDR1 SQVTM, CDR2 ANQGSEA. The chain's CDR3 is CSAIQGTSNQPQHF. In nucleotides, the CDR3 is TGCAGCGCCATACAGGGGACTAGCAATCAGCCCCAGCATTTT.

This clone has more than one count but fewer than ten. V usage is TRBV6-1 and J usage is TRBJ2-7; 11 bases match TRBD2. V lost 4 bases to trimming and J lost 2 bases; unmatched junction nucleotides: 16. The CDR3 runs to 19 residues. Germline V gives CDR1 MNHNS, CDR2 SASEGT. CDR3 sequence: CASSAPVPRLAGPTYEQYV. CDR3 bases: TGTGCCAGCAGTGCCCCAGTCCCGAGACTAGCGGGGCCCACCTACGAGCAGTACGTC.

CDR3 coding DNA: TGTGCCAGCAGTGCAGGGATTAGCACAGATACGCAGTATTTT. Amino acid sequence: CASSAGISTDTQYF. The chain employs TRBV2 and TRBJ2-3; maybe TRBD1 (5 bases). CDR3 length: 14 residues. V was pared by 4 bases and J by 0 bases, with 8 bases between. Germline loops: CDR1 SNHLY, CDR2 FYNNEI.

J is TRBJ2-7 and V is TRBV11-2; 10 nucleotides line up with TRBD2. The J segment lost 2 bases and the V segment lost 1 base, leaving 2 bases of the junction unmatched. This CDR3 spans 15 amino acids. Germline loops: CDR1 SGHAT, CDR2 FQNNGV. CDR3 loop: CASSLAAGGAYEQYV. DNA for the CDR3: TGTGCCAGCAGCTTAGCAGCGGGAGGGGCCTACGAGCAGTACGTC.

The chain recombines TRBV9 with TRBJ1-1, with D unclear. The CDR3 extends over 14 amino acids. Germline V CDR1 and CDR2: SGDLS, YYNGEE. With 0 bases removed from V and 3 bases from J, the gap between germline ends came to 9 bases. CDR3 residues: CASSVEGRDTEAFF. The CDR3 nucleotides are TGTGCCAGCAGCGTAGAAGGGAGAGACACTGAAGCTTTCTTT.

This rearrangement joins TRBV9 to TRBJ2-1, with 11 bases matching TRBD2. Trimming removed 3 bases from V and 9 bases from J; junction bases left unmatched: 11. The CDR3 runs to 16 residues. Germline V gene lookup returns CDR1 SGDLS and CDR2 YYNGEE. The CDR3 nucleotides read TGTGCCAGCAGCGAGTATAGCGGGGGGGCGATCGTTGAGCAGTTCTTC. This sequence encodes CASSEYSGGAIVEQFF.

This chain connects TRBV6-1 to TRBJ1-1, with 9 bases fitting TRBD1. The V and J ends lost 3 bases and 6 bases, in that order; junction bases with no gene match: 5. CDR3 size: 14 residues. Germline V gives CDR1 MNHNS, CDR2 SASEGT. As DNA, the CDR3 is TGTGCCAGCAGTGATCCGGGACAGGGTGCTGAAGCTTTCTTT. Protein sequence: CASSDPGQGAEAFF.

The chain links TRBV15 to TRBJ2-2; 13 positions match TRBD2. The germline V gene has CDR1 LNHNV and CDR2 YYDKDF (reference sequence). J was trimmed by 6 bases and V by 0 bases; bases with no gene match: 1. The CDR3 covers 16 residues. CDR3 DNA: TGTGCCACCAGCAGAGATACTAGCGGGGGGGCCGGGGAGCTGTTTTTT. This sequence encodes CATSRDTSGGAGELFF.

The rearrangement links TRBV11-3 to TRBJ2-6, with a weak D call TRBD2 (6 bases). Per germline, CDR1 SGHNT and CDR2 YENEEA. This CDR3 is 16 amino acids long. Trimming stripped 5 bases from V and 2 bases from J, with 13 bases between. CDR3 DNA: TGTGCCAGCAGCCAGCAGGGAGGAGCTGGGGCCAACGTCCTGACTTTC. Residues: CASSQQGGAGANVLTF. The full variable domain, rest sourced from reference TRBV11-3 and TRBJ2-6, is EAGVVQSPRYKIIEKKQPVAFWCNPISGHNTLYWYLQNLGQGPELLIRYENEEAVDDSQLPKDRFSAERLKGVDSTLKIQPAELGDSAVYLCASSQQGGAGANVLTFGAGSRLTVL.

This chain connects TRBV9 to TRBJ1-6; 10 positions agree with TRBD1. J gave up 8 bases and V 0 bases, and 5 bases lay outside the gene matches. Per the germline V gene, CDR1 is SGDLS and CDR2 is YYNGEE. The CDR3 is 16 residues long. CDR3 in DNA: TGTGCCAGCAGCGTAGGGGGACAGGGGATCGATTCACCCCTCCACTTT. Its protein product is CASSVGGQGIDSPLHF.

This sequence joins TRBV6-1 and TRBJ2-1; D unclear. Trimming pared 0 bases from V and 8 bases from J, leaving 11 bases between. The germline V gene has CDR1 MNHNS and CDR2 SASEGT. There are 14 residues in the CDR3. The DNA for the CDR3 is TGTGCCAGCAGTGAAGCGCTTTTAGCTCATGAGCAGTTCTTC. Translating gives CASSEALLAHEQFF.

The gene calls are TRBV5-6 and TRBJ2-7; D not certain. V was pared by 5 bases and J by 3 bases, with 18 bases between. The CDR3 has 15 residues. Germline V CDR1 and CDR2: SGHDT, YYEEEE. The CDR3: CASSRRTTDNYEQYF. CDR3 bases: TGTGCCAGCAGTCGTCGCACCACAGATAACTACGAGCAGTACTTC. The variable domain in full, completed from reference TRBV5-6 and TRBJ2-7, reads DAGVTQSPTHLIKTRGQQVTLRCSPKSGHDTVSWYQQALGQGPQFIFQYYEEEERQRGNFPDRFSGHQFPNYSSELNVNALLLGDSALYLCASSRRTTDNYEQYFGPGTRLTVT.

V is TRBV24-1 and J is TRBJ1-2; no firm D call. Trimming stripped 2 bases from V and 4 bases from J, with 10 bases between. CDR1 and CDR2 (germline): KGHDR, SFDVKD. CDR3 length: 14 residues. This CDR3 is CATSDWQETYGYTF. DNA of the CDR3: TGTGCCACCAGTGATTGGCAGGAAACCTATGGCTACACCTTC.